This T cell receptor (beta chain) was documented in a study of long-term antiretroviral therapy in people with HIV. Runs used v3.0 of the immunoSEQ assay and were done at survey level. Clones were sequenced by immunoSEQ multiplex PCR, and TCRdb holds only the in-frame ones, with some missing. The data contain over 10,000 clones, over 65% of them singletons. At least one PBMC sample before ART and at least two after were required. This clonotype originated in a man in his forties with HIV. The source was unsorted PBMCs, collected 3 to 3.2 years before starting antiretroviral therapy.

CDR3 region: CASSLISGANVLTF. The CDR3, as DNA: TGTGCCAGCAGCCTAATCAGTGGGGCCAACGTCCTGACTTTC. The rearrangement joins TRBV14 to TRBJ2-6, with D unresolved. The V end was cut by 4 bases, the J end by 3 bases, with 7 bases between. The CDR3 runs 14 residues. CDR1 SGHDN and CDR2 FVKESK come from the germline V gene.